This TCR beta chain was sequenced during a study of T cells in Graves' hyperthyroidism and ophthalmopathy. The TCR beta CDR3 regions underwent amplification using RNA transcripts as the source. HTBI primers were employed in a first-round RT-PCR of the TCR CDR3. TCRdb re-derived calls from the multiplex PCR reads in MiXCR, one entry per CDR3 protein. Of about 640,000 distinct CDR3 sequences listed, around 21% are singletons. In its sample, this clonotype was seen many times. V was clipped by 5 bases and J by 6 bases; unmatched bases: 11. Germline V gene data show CDR1 as SGHTA and CDR2 as FQGTGA. This CDR3 has 16 amino acids. Exclusion criteria comprised uncontrolled infection, other autoimmune disease, pregnancy or lactation.

The gene calls are TRBV7-3 and TRBJ1-5, with 9 bases aligning to TRBD1. This sequence originates from a man aged 25-45 years with Graves' ophthalmopathy. The sequenced sample consisted of blood. The CDR3: CASSAQDRGQGQPQHF. The CDR3 nucleotides are TGTGCCAGCAGCGCGCAGGACAGGGGACAGGGTCAGCCCCAGCATTTT.